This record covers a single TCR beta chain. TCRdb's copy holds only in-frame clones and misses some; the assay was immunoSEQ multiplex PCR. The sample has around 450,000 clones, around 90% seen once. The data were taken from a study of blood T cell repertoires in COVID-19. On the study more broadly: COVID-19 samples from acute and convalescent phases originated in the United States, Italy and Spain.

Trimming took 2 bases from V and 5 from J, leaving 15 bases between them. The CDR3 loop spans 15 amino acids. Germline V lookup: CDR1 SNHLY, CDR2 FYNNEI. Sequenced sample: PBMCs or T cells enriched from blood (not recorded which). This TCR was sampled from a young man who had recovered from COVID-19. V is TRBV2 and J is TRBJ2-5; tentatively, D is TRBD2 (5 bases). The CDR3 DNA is TGTGCCAGCAGTGAATCTCGGACGGGCGGGGAGACCCAGTACTTC. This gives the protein CASSESRTGGETQYF. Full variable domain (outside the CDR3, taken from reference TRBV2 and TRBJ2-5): EPEVTQTPSHQVTQMGQEVILRCVPISNHLYFYWYRQILGQKVEFLVSFYNNEISEKSEIFDDQFSVERPDGSNFTLKIRSTKLEDSAMYFCASSESRTGGETQYFGPGTRLLVL.